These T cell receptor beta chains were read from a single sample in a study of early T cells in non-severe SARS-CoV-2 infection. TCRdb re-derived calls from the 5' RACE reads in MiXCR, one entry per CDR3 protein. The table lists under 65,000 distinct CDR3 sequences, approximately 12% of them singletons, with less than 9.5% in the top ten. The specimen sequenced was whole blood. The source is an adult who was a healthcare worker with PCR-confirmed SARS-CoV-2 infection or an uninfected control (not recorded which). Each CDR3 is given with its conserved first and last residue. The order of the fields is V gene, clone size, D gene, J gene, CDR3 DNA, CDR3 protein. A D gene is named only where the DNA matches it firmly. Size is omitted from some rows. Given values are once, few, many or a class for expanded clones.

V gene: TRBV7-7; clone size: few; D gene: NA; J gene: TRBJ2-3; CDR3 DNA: TGTGCTAGCAGCTTAGGACGAAGCACAGATACGCAGTATTTT; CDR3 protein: CASSLGRSTDTQYF
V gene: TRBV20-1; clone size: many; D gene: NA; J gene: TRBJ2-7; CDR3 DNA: TGCAGTGCTAGAGTTGGTGTGGGCTCCTACGAGCAGTACTTC; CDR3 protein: CSARVGVGSYEQYF
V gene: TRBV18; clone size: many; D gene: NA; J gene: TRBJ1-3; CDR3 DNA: TGTGCCAGCTCACCACGGGACTATGGAAACACCATATATTTT; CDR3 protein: CASSPRDYGNTIYF
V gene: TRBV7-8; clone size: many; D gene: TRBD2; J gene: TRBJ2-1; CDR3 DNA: TGTGCCAGCAGCACCTCTAGCGGGAGGAGCGATGAGCAGTTCTTC; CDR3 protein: CASSTSSGRSDEQFF
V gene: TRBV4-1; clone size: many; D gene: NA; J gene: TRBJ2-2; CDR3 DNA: TGCGCCACCAGATTGGCTCCCTCCGGGAGGAACACCGGGGAGCTGTTTTTT; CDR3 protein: CATRLAPSGRNTGELFF
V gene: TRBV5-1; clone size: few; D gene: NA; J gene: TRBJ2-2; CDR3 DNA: TGCGCCAGCACCAAGGTTGATAACACCGGGGAGCTGTTTTTT; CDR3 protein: CASTKVDNTGELFF
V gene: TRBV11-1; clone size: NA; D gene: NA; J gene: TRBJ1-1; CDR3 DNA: TGTGCCAGCAGCTCCCGGACGGCGAACACTGAAGCTTTCTTT; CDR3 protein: CASSSRTANTEAFF
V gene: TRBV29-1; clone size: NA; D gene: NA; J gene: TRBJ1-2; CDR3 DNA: TGCAGCGTTGAATCGGGAAATGGCTACACCTTC; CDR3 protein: CSVESGNGYTF
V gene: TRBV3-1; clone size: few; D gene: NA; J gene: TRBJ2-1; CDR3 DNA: TGTGCCAGCAGCCAAGACGGTAGTCCTAATGAGCAGTTCTTC; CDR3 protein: CASSQDGSPNEQFF
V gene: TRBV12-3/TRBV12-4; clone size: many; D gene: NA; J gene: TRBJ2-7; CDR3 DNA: TGTGCCAGCAGTGGGGGAGCGGGCGAGCAGTACTTC; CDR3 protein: CASSGGAGEQYF
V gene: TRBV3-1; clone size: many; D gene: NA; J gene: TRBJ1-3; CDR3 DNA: TGTGCCAGCAGCCAAATCTTCAGCTCTGGAAACACCATATATTTT; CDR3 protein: CASSQIFSSGNTIYF
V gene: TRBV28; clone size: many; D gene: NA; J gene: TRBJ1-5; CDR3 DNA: TGTGCCAGCAGTACCTTTATTTCGTATAGACAGGCGCATCAGCCCCAGCATTTT; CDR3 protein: CASSTFISYRQAHQPQHF
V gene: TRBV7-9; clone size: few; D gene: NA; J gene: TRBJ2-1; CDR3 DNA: TGTGCCAGCAGCTTCCAGGTATCCCCGAATGAGCAGTTCTTC; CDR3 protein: CASSFQVSPNEQFF
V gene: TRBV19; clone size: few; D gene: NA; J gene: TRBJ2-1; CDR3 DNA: TGTGCCAGTAGTATAAGTTCCCGGGGACTGGGGGAGCAGTTCTTC; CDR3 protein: CASSISSRGLGEQFF
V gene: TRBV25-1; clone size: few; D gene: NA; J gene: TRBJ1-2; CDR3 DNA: TGTGCCAGCAGTGATAAGACTGAACCTCGCTATGGCTACACCTTC; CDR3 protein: CASSDKTEPRYGYTF
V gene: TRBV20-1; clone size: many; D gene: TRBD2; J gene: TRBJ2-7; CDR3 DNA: TGCAGTACTGTAGAGGCTAGCGGGAGGGCGGTCGAGCAGTACTTC; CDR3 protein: CSTVEASGRAVEQYF
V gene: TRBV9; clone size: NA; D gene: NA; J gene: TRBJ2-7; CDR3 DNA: TGTGCCAGCGGGGACTTTGGGGAGCAGTACTTC; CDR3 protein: CASGDFGEQYF
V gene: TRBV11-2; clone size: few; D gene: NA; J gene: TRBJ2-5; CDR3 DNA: TGTGCCAGCAGCTTAGCTATCAGGGCTAAAGAGACCCAGTACTTC; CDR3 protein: CASSLAIRAKETQYF
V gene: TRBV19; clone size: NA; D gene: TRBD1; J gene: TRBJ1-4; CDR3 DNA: TGTGCCAGTAGTGAAGACAGGGGGAGAGAAAAACTGTTTTTT; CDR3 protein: CASSEDRGREKLFF
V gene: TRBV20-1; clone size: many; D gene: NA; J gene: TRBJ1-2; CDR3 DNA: TGCAGTGCTAGTGGGGGGGCTAACTATGGCTACACCTTC; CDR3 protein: CSASGGANYGYTF
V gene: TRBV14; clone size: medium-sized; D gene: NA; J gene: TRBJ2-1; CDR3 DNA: TGTGCCAGCAGCCGTTCCCGGGCAGGGGCCACAAATGAGCAGTTCTTC; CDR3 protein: CASSRSRAGATNEQFF
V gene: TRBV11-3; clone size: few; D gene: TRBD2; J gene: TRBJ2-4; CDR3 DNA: TGTGCCAGCAGCGGGACTAGCGGGACCGCCAAAAACATTCAGTACTTC; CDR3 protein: CASSGTSGTAKNIQYF
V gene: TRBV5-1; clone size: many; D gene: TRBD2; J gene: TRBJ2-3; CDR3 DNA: TGCGCCAGCAGCTTGGCCGCTAGCGGGGTGGGCACAGATACGCAGTATTTT; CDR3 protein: CASSLAASGVGTDTQYF
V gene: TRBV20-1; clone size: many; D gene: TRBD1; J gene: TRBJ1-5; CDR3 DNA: TGCAGTGCGCCTGGAACAGGGGGAGGCCGCCAGCCCCAGCATTTT; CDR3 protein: CSAPGTGGGRQPQHF
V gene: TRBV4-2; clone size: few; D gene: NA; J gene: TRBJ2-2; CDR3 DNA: NA; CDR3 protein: CASSQDSMFFGAGELFF
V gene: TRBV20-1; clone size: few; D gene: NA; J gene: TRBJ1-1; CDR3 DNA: TGCAGTGGAACGGGGGGGATGAACACTGAAGCTTTCTTT; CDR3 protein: CSGTGGMNTEAFF
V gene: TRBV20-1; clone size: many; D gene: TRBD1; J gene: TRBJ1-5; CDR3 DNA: TGCAGTGTTAGACAGGGGGTAGATCAGCCCCAGCATTTT; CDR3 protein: CSVRQGVDQPQHF
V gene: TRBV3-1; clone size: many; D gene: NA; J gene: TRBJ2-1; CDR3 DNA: TGTGCCAGCAGCCAAGACCAAAGAGCAAACAATGAGCAGTTCTTC; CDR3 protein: CASSQDQRANNEQFF
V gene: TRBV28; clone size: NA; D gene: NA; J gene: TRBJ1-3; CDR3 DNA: TGTGCCAGCAGGGGGATGCTTGGAAACACCATATATTTT; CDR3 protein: CASRGMLGNTIYF
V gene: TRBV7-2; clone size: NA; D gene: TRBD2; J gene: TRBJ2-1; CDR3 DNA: TGTGCCAGCAGCCTGGACCGACTAGCGCTCTACAATGAGCAGTTCTTC; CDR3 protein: CASSLDRLALYNEQFF
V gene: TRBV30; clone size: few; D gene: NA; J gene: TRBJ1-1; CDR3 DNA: TGTGCCTGGAGTGTACCGGACAGAGTGAACACTGAAGCTTTCTTT; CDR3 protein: CAWSVPDRVNTEAFF
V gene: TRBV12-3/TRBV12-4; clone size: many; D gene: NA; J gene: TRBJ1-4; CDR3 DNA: TGTGCCAGCAGCCTTGATGGATCAACTAATGAAAAACTGTTTTTT; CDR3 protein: CASSLDGSTNEKLFF
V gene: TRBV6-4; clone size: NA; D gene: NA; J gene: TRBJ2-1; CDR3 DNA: TGTGCCAGCAGGGAGGAACCTGTGGGTTTCAATGAGCAGTTCTTC; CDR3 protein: CASREEPVGFNEQFF
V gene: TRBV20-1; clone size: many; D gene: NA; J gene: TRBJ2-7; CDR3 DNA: TGCAGTGCTAGAGATCGGGCGGGTTTTTACGAGCAGTACTTC; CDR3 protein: CSARDRAGFYEQYF
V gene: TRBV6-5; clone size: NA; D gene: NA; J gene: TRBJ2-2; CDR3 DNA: TGTGCCAGCAGTTACGTAGTCACCGGGGAGCTGTTTTTT; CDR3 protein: CASSYVVTGELFF
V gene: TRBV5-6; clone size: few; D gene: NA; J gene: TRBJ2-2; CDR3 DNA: TGTGCCAGCAAGCTTGGGATCGGGGAGCTTTTTTTT; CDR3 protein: CASKLGIGELFF
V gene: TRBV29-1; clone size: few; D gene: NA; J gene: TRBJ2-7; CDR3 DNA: TGCAGCGTTGATACTTTAACCGGCGAGCAGTACTTC; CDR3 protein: CSVDTLTGEQYF
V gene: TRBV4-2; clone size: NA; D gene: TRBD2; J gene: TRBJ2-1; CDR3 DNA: TGTGCCAGCAGCCAGGGGACTAGCGGGGGTAGCTCCTACAATGAGCAGTTCTTC; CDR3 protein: CASSQGTSGGSSYNEQFF
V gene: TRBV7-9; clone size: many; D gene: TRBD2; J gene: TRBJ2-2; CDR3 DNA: TGTGCCAGGGGGACTAGCGGGAGCTTGAGCGGGGAGCTGTTTTTT; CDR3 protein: CARGTSGSLSGELFF
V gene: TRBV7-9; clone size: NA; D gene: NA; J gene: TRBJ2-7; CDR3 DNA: TGTGCCAGCGGACAGTGGCGGGAGCGAGATGGGTACGAGCAGTACTTC; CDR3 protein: CASGQWRERDGYEQYF
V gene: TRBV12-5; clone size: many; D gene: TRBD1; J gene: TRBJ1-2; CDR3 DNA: TGTGCTAGTGGTTCGGAACAGGGGCCCTATGGCTACACCTTC; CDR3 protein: CASGSEQGPYGYTF
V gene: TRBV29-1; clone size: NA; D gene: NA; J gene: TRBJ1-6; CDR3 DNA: TGCAGCGTTTCAGGGCTTGATAATTCACCCCTCCACTTT; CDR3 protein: CSVSGLDNSPLHF
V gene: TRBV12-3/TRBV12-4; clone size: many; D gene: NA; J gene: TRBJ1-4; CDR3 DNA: TGTGCCAGCAGCCCCCAGGGCAAGGGGGAAAAACTGTTTTTT; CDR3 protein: CASSPQGKGEKLFF
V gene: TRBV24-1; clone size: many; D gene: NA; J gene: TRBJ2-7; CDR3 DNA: TGTGCCACCAGTGATTTATCAAACGAGCAGTACTTC; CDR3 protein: CATSDLSNEQYF
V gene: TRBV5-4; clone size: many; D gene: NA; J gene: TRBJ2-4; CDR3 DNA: TGTGCCAGCAGCTTCGGACACCTAGCCAAAAACATTCAGTACTTC; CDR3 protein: CASSFGHLAKNIQYF
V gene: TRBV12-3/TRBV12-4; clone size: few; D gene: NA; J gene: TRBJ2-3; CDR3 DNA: TGTGCCAGCAGTTCACTCAGGGGGCGGGAGGGCCGAGATACGCAGTATTTT; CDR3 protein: CASSSLRGREGRDTQYF
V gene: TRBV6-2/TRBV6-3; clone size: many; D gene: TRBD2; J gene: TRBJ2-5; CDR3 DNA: TGTGCCAGCAGTCACGGACTAGCGGGAGGGGCAGAGACCCAGTACTTC; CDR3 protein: CASSHGLAGGAETQYF
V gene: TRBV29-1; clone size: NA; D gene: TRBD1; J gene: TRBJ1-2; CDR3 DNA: TGCAGCGCTGATTTGGCAGGGGGAGTTTCTAACTATGGCTACACCTTC; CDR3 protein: CSADLAGGVSNYGYTF